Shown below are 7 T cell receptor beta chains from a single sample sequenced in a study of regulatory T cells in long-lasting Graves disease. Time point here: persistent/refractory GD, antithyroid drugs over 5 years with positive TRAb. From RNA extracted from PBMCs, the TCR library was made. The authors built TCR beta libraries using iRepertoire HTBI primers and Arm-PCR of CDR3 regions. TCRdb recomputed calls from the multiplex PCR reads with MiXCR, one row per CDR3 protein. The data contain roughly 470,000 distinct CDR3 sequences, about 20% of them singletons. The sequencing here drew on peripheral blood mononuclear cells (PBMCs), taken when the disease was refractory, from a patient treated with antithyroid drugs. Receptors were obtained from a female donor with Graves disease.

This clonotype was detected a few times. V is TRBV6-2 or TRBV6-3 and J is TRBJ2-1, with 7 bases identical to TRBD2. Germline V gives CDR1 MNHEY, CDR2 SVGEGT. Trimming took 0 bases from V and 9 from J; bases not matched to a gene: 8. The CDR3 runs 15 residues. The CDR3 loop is CASSYSREGGGEQFF. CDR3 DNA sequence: TGTGCCAGCAGTTACTCCCGTGAGGGCGGGGGTGAGCAGTTCTTC.

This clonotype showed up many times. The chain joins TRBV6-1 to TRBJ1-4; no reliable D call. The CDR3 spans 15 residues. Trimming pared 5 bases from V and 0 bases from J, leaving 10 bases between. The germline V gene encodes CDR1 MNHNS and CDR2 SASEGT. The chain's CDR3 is CASSPRPTTNEKLFF. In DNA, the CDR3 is TGTGCCAGCAGTCCCCGGCCCACAACTAATGAAAAACTGTTTTTT.

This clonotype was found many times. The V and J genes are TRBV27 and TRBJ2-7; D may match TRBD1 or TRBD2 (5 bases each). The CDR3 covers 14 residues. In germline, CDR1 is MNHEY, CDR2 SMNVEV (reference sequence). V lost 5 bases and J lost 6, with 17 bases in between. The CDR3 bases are TGTGCCAGCAGTCCTTATGGGGGAGTAGGCGAGCAGTACTTC. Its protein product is CASSPYGGVGEQYF.

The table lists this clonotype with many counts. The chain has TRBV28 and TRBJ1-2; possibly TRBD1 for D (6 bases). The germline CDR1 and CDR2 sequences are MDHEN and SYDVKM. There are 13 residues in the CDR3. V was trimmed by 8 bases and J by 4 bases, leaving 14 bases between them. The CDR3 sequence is CASGMRTAYGYTF. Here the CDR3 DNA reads TGTGCCAGCGGTATGAGGACAGCCTATGGCTACACCTTC.

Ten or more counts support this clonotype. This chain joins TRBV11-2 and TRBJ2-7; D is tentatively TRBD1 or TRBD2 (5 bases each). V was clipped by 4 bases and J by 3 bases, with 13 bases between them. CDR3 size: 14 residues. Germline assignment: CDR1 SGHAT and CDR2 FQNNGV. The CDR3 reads CASSSGTALYEQYF. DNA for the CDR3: TGTGCCAGCAGCTCCGGGACGGCTCTCTACGAGCAGTACTTC. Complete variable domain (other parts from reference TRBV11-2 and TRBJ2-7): EAGVAQSPRYKIIEKRQSVAFWCNPISGHATLYWYQQILGQGPKLLIQFQNNGVVDDSQLPKDRFSAERLKGVDSTLKIQPAKLEDSAVYLCASSSGTALYEQYFGPGTRLTVT.

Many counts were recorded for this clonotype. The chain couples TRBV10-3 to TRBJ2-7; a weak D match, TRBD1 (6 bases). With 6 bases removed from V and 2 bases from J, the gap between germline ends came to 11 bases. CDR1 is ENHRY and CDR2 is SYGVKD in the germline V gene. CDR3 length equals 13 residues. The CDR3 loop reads CAISRDTTYEQYF. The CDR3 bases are TGTGCCATCAGCCGGGACACCACCTACGAGCAGTACTTC.

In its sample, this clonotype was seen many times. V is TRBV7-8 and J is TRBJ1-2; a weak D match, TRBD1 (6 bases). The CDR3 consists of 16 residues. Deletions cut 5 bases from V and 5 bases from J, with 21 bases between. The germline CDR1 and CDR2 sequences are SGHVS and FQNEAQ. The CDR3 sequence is CASSPGDRPIPYGYTF. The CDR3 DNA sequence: TGTGCCAGCAGCCCCGGCGACAGGCCCATCCCTTATGGCTACACCTTC.